This T cell receptor (beta chain) is from a study of blood T cell repertoires in COVID-19. Data came from immunoSEQ multiplex PCR; TCRdb stores just in-frame clones and leaves some out. The sample has roughly 220,000 clones, roughly 80% seen once. CDR1 SGHTA and CDR2 FQGNSA come from the germline V gene. V shed 4 bases and J shed 7 bases, with 16 bases lying between them. This CDR3 contains 14 residues. Material for sequencing was PBMCs or T cells enriched from blood (not recorded which). The TCR originated in a woman aged 35 to 49 with acute COVID-19. The chain joins TRBV7-2 to TRBJ1-2; D might be TRBD1 (5 bases). The DNA of the CDR3 is TGTGCCAGCAGCTCCGGGTGGGGGGAAAGTGGCTACACCTTC. It translates to CASSSGWGESGYTF.